The 31 T cell receptor beta chains listed next were all sequenced from one sample in a study of CXCR3-negative and CXCR3-positive naive CD8 T cells. Each TRB cDNA library was prepared by 5' RACE (with UMI labels). Following a re-call of the 5' RACE reads, TCRdb has one entry per CDR3 protein and lacks DNA. The specimen's table records 20,000 to 25,000 distinct CDR3 sequences. Specimen: naive CXCR3- CD8+ T cells from blood. Subset defined: CD45RO-CCR7+CD27+CD95- naive CD8+ T cells lacking CXCR3 (TNR3-). Receptors originate from a human donor in good health. Some clones in this sample may be carry-over from other donors' samples.

The rearrangement links TRBV28 to TRBJ2-1; TCRdb's D call, TRBD1, is unchecked because there is no DNA. The length of the CDR3 is 17 residues. Per the germline V gene, CDR1 is MDHEN and CDR2 is SYDVKM. CDR3 region: CASSLGRLGQGLGEQFF. Variable domain in full (rest from reference TRBV28 and TRBJ2-1): DVKVTQSSRYLVKRTGEKVFLECVQDMDHENMFWYRQDPGLGLRLIYFSYDVKMKEKGDIPEGYSVSREKKERFSLILESASTNQTSMYLCASSLGRLGQGLGEQFFGPGTRLTVL.

V is TRBV29-1 and J is TRBJ2-1; there is no DNA to check the TCRdb D call of TRBD2. This CDR3 comprises 11 residues. Germline CDR1 reads SQVTM; CDR2 reads ANQGSEA. CDR3 in amino acids: CSVERAFGQFF.

The chain couples TRBV29-1 to TRBJ1-2; the TCRdb D gene call, TRBD1, has no DNA to confirm it. The CDR3 length is 12 residues. Germline values: CDR1 SQVTM, CDR2 ANQGSEA. CDR3 residues: CSARDRRYGYTF.

The chain links TRBV29-1 to TRBJ1-2. Per the germline V gene, CDR1 is SQVTM and CDR2 is ANQGSEA. This CDR3 is built from 16 residues. The CDR3 loop is CSVEDEKGSSYYGYTF.

The chain is built from TRBV6-2 or TRBV6-3 and TRBJ1-1. Germline V gene data show CDR1 as MNHEY and CDR2 as SVGEGT. The CDR3 length is 17 residues. CDR3 sequence reads: CASSYSRRTNFDTEAFF.

This clonotype ranks as medium-sized in terms of frequency. J is TRBJ2-1 and V is TRBV6-2 or TRBV6-3. CDR3 length: 13 residues. Germline CDR1 MNHEY, CDR2 SVGEGT. The CDR3 protein is CASRVDGYNEQFF.

The chain carries TRBV20-1 and TRBJ2-2; TCRdb lists TRBD1, though no DNA is available to test this call. Germline V CDR1 and CDR2: DFQATT, SNEGSKA (reference sequence). The CDR3 extends over 18 amino acids. This CDR3 reads CSARESTGILPNTGELFF.

This chain joins TRBV14 and TRBJ2-3; TCRdb outputs TRBD1, but without DNA this stays unchecked. The CDR3 extends over 17 amino acids. Germline V gene data show CDR1 as SGHDN and CDR2 as FVKESK. CDR3 loop: CTSSQNRGSAYTDTQYF.

The J gene is TRBJ1-6, the V gene TRBV20-1. The CDR3 extends over 13 amino acids. Germline V lookup: CDR1 DFQATT, CDR2 SNEGSKA (reference sequence). The chain's CDR3 is CSASLRGNSPLHF.

The chain joins TRBV28 to TRBJ2-7. The CDR3 length is 13 residues. CDR1 and CDR2 from the germline V gene are MDHEN and SYDVKM. The CDR3 loop reads CASNVGRYWEQYF. Complete variable domain (other parts from reference TRBV28 and TRBJ2-7): DVKVTQSSRYLVKRTGEKVFLECVQDMDHENMFWYRQDPGLGLRLIYFSYDVKMKEKGDIPEGYSVSREKKERFSLILESASTNQTSMYLCASNVGRYWEQYFGPGTRLTVT.

The rearrangement uses TRBV20-1 and TRBJ2-7; TCRdb names TRBD2, which stays unverified in the absence of DNA. CDR1 DFQATT and CDR2 SNEGSKA come from the germline V gene (reference sequence). The length of the CDR3 is 15 residues. The CDR3 region is CSALYVEPLLYEQYF.

V gene TRBV9 combines with J gene TRBJ2-2. CDR3 size: 12 residues. CDR1 is SGDLS, CDR2 YYNGEE, per germline. The CDR3 loop is CASNRNTGELFF.

The chain links TRBV27 to TRBJ2-1; TCRdb gives TRBD2 as the D gene, but with no DNA this cannot be confirmed. This CDR3 is 14 amino acids long. The germline V gene has CDR1 MNHEY and CDR2 SMNVEV (reference sequence). The CDR3 reads CASQTSFSYNEQFF.

The genes are TRBV12-5 and TRBJ1-2; without DNA, the TCRdb call of TRBD1 cannot be checked. This CDR3 region has 15 residues. In germline, CDR1 is LGHNT, CDR2 FRNRAP. This chain's CDR3 is CASGLAGSRNYGYTF.

V and J are TRBV4-3 and TRBJ1-1. The CDR3 is 16 residues long. The germline CDR1 and CDR2 sequences are LGHNA and YSLEER. CDR3 region: CASSEWAGSANTEAFF.

The chain employs TRBV14 and TRBJ2-7; TCRdb gives TRBD2 as the D gene, but with no DNA this cannot be confirmed. Germline lookup yields CDR1 SGHDN and CDR2 FVKESK. The CDR3 totals 17 residues. The CDR3 loop is CASSPAPGTSLTYEQYF.

The rearrangement joins TRBV3-1 to TRBJ2-1; TCRdb picks TRBD2, but there is no DNA to check that call. The CDR3 totals 18 residues. CDR1 and CDR2 (germline): LGHDT, YNNKEL (reference sequence). CDR3 protein: CASSQEIAGAQSNNEQFF.

The chain combines TRBV7-7 with TRBJ2-2; TCRdb calls TRBD1, which cannot be checked without DNA. Germline V gives CDR1 SSHAT, CDR2 FNYEAQ (reference sequence). CDR3 length: 18 amino acids. The chain's CDR3 is CASSLAWGYGEDTGELFF.

The chain recombines TRBV5-6 with TRBJ2-5; TCRdb picks TRBD2, but there is no DNA to check that call. Germline V gene lookup returns CDR1 SGHDT and CDR2 YYEEEE. The CDR3 consists of 16 residues. This CDR3 is CASSYWTSGGQETQYF.

This chain joins TRBV4-1 and TRBJ2-7; TCRdb's assignment of TRBD1 cannot be checked, as there is no DNA. The CDR3 sequence is 14 residues long. The V gene's germline CDR1 is MGHRA and CDR2 YSYEKL. The CDR3 is CASSQTGTAYEQYF.

This clonotype is medium-sized by frequency. The chain couples TRBV5-5 to TRBJ2-7; the D gene TCRdb calls, TRBD1, cannot be checked with no DNA. This CDR3 comprises 13 residues. Per germline, CDR1 SGHKS and CDR2 YYEKEE (reference sequence). The CDR3 loop is CASSQRQSYEQYF.

The chain carries TRBV9 and TRBJ2-5. The germline CDR1 and CDR2 sequences are SGDLS and YYNGEE. The CDR3 spans 15 residues. The CDR3 protein is CASSAGQGSQETQYF.

V gene TRBV6-5 combines with J gene TRBJ2-7; the TCRdb call, TRBD2, lacks DNA for checking. Germline CDR1 reads MNHEY; CDR2 reads SVGAGI. The CDR3 runs to 16 residues. CDR3 amino acids: CASSYSRASPSYEQYF.

The rearrangement links TRBV7-9 to TRBJ1-6; TCRdb's assignment of TRBD1 cannot be checked, as there is no DNA. The CDR3 has 17 amino acids. Germline V CDR1 and CDR2: SEHNR, FQNEAQ (reference sequence). The CDR3 reads CASSLSQDSSYNSPLHF.

This chain connects TRBV6-6 to TRBJ1-5; no DNA is available, so the TRBD1 call from TCRdb remains unchecked. Looked up from germline, CDR1 is MNHNY and CDR2 is SVGAGI (reference sequence). The CDR3 loop spans 18 amino acids. The CDR3 reads CASSYSNQGSISNQPQHF.

The rearrangement uses TRBV29-1 and TRBJ2-2; TCRdb's assignment of TRBD1 cannot be checked, as there is no DNA. The CDR3 runs to 15 residues. Germline V CDR1 and CDR2: SQVTM, ANQGSEA. The chain's CDR3 is CSAAPAEGGAGELFF.

V usage is TRBV25-1 and J usage is TRBJ2-7; checking the TCRdb D call of TRBD2 is not possible without DNA. Germline V gives CDR1 MGHDK, CDR2 SYGVNS. This CDR3 spans 12 amino acids. This chain's CDR3 is CASSVLPGEQYF.

The J gene is TRBJ2-7, the V gene TRBV7-2; TCRdb designates TRBD1, a call that cannot be tested without DNA. Per the germline V gene, CDR1 is SGHTA and CDR2 is FQGNSA. This CDR3 contains 16 residues. The CDR3 region is CASSPGMGGTPYEQYF.

CDR3 protein: CASNLAGRNNEQFF. This chain connects TRBV12-3 or TRBV12-4 to TRBJ2-1; the TRBD1 assignment by TCRdb is unverifiable without DNA. CDR3 length equals 14 residues.

V is TRBV4-2 and J is TRBJ1-1. This CDR3 is 13 amino acids long. Germline CDR1 LGHNA, CDR2 YNFKEQ. CDR3 sequence: CASSQLLETEAFF.

The chain has TRBV29-1 and TRBJ2-3; TCRdb picks TRBD2, but there is no DNA to check that call. Germline V CDR1 and CDR2: SQVTM, ANQGSEA. CDR3 length: 19 amino acids. CDR3 amino acids: CSVDWVLAGVTSRTDTQYF.